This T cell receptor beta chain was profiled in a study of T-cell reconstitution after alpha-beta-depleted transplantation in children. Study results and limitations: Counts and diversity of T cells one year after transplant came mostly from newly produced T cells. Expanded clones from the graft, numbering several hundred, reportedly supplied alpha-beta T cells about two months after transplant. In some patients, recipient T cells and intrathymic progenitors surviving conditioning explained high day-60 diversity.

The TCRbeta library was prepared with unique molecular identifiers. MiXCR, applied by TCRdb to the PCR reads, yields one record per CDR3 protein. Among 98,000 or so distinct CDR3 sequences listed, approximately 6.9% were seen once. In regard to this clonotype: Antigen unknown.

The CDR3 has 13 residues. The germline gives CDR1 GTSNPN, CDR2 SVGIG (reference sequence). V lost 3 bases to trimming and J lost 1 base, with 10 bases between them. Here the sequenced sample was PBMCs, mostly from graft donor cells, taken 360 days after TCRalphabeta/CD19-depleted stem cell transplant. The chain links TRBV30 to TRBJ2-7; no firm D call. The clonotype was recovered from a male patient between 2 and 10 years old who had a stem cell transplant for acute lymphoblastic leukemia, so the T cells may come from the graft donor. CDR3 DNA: TGTGCCTGGAGGATGTTGGATTCCTACGAGCAGTACTTC. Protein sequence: CAWRMLDSYEQYF.